This TCR beta chain was profiled in a study of blood T cell repertoires in COVID-19. Study as a whole: From T cells, B-cell-depleted T cells, or PBMCs came the material, which was cDNA or gDNA.

In the original analysis: Reference gene primers were amplified, and this amplification served to estimate nucleated cell counts. TCRdb's copy holds only in-frame clones and misses some; the assay was immunoSEQ multiplex PCR. V and J calls and clone size are as listed in that table; D and trimming were resolved from the DNA. Among about 210,000 clones listed, around 89% were seen once. V trimming: 0 bases; J trimming: 3 bases; junction bases outside the gene matches: 11. CDR3 size: 17 residues. Germline values: CDR1 SGHRS, CDR2 YFSETQ. The sequenced material came from peripheral blood. This clonotype was obtained from a woman aged 40 to 50 with acute or convalescent COVID-19. The chain couples TRBV5-1 to TRBJ1-2, with TRBD1 matching 7 bases. The CDR3 here is CASSLDPGQSKDYGYTF. CDR3 DNA: TGCGCCAGCAGCTTGGACCCGGGACAGTCCAAGGACTATGGCTACACCTTC.